This is a list of T cell receptor beta chains from one sample in a study of blood T cell repertoires in COVID-19. The method was immunoSEQ multiplex PCR; TCRdb's version includes in-frame clones alone and lacks a portion of them. This table has about 250,000 clones, around 85% appearing once. The source material was PBMCs or T cells enriched from blood (not recorded which). All receptors come from a woman aged 25 to 39 who had recovered from COVID-19. Each CDR3 is given with its conserved first and last residue. D genes are given only for firm matches. Size tells how often a clone was seen (once, few, many) or the class of an expanded clone, and some rows leave it out.

cdr3_aa: CASSQSTRYEQYF; cdr3_nt: TGTGCCAGCAGCCAATCAACTCGATACGAGCAGTACTTC; j_call: TRBJ2-7; v_call: TRBV3-1/TRBV3-2; clone_size: few; d_call: .
cdr3_aa: CASRVRQGSNQPQHF; cdr3_nt: TGTGCCAGCAGGGTTAGACAGGGTAGCAATCAGCCCCAGCATTTT; j_call: TRBJ1-5; v_call: TRBV6-5; clone_size: few; d_call: TRBD1
cdr3_aa: CASSVDRSGGTEAFF; cdr3_nt: TGTGCCAGCAGCGTTGACAGGTCGGGGGGCACTGAAGCTTTCTTT; j_call: TRBJ1-1; v_call: TRBV5-4; clone_size: .; d_call: .
cdr3_aa: CASNRDRDAFF; cdr3_nt: TGTGCCAGTAATCGGGATAGGGATGCTTTCTTT; j_call: TRBJ1-1; v_call: TRBV19; clone_size: .; d_call: .
cdr3_aa: CAISEHPTGFFGYEQYF; cdr3_nt: TGTGCCATCAGTGAGCACCCCACAGGGTTTTTTGGCTACGAGCAGTACTTC; j_call: TRBJ2-7; v_call: TRBV10-3; clone_size: .; d_call: .
cdr3_aa: CASTLGGRGNEQFF; cdr3_nt: TGTGCCAGCACCCTAGGGGGTCGGGGAAATGAGCAGTTCTTC; j_call: TRBJ2-1; v_call: TRBV28; clone_size: .; d_call: .
cdr3_aa: CATSGRRDTQYF; cdr3_nt: TGTGCCACCAGTGGTCGGAGGGATACGCAGTATTTT; j_call: TRBJ2-3; v_call: TRBV24-1; clone_size: few; d_call: .
cdr3_aa: CASSHRDEQYF; cdr3_nt: TGCGCCAGCAGCCACAGGGACGAGCAGTACTTC; j_call: TRBJ2-7; v_call: TRBV4-1; clone_size: .; d_call: .
cdr3_aa: CASSQIGTGPQPQHF; cdr3_nt: TGTGCCAGTAGCCAAATTGGGACAGGGCCCCAGCCCCAGCATTTT; j_call: TRBJ1-5; v_call: TRBV19; clone_size: .; d_call: TRBD1
cdr3_aa: CASRRTDLNYGYTF; cdr3_nt: TGTGCCAGCAGACGGACAGATCTAAACTATGGCTACACCTTC; j_call: TRBJ1-2; v_call: TRBV2; clone_size: .; d_call: .
cdr3_aa: CASRRDSMNTEAFF; cdr3_nt: TGTGCCAGCAGGCGGGACAGTATGAACACTGAAGCTTTCTTT; j_call: TRBJ1-1; v_call: TRBV2; clone_size: few; d_call: TRBD1
cdr3_aa: CASSESQRAGNQPQHF; cdr3_nt: TGTGCCAGTAGTGAATCCCAGCGGGCTGGGAATCAGCCCCAGCATTTT; j_call: TRBJ1-5; v_call: TRBV19; clone_size: .; d_call: .
cdr3_aa: CASSLRTGGNTIYF; cdr3_nt: TGTGCCAGCAGCCTGAGGACAGGTGGAAACACCATATATTTT; j_call: TRBJ1-3; v_call: TRBV13; clone_size: .; d_call: TRBD1
cdr3_aa: CASSQASLVLETQYF; cdr3_nt: TGTGCCAGCAGCCAAGCAAGTTTGGTACTGGAGACCCAGTACTTC; j_call: TRBJ2-5; v_call: TRBV3-1/TRBV3-2; clone_size: .; d_call: .
cdr3_aa: CASSLDRAGDTQYF; cdr3_nt: TGCGCCAGCAGCTTGGACAGGGCCGGGGATACGCAGTATTTT; j_call: TRBJ2-3; v_call: TRBV5-1; clone_size: .; d_call: .
cdr3_aa: CASSAGTAYTDTQYF; cdr3_nt: TGTGCCAGCAGTGCCGGGACAGCTTACACAGATACGCAGTATTTT; j_call: TRBJ2-3; v_call: TRBV2; clone_size: few; d_call: TRBD1
cdr3_aa: CASSQDQGGVAEQFF; cdr3_nt: TGTGCCAGCAGCCAAGATCAGGGGGGAGTGGCTGAGCAGTTCTTC; j_call: TRBJ2-1; v_call: TRBV4-2; clone_size: .; d_call: .
cdr3_aa: CASSLAARGNTEAFF; cdr3_nt: TGTGCCAGCAGCTTAGCCGCCAGGGGGAACACTGAAGCTTTCTTT; j_call: TRBJ1-1; v_call: TRBV11-2; clone_size: .; d_call: .
cdr3_aa: CASSLGQGNEKLFF; cdr3_nt: TGTGCCAGCAGCCTGGGACAGGGTAATGAAAAACTGTTTTTT; j_call: TRBJ1-4; v_call: TRBV11-2; clone_size: few; d_call: TRBD1
cdr3_aa: CASSPSRLDNTGELFF; cdr3_nt: TGTGCCAGCAGCCCGAGTAGACTAGACAACACCGGGGAGCTGTTTTTT; j_call: TRBJ2-2; v_call: TRBV7-2; clone_size: .; d_call: .
cdr3_aa: CASSNRNTGELFF; cdr3_nt: TGTGCCAGCAGCAACAGGAACACCGGGGAGCTGTTTTTT; j_call: TRBJ2-2; v_call: TRBV11-1; clone_size: .; d_call: .
cdr3_aa: CASSEWGTGSYNEQFF; cdr3_nt: TGTGCCAGCAGTGAATGGGGGACAGGCTCCTACAATGAGCAGTTCTTC; j_call: TRBJ2-1; v_call: TRBV6-1; clone_size: .; d_call: TRBD1
cdr3_aa: CASKEGPTYTDTQYF; cdr3_nt: TGCGCCAGCAAGGAGGGTCCTACTTACACAGATACGCAGTATTTT; j_call: TRBJ2-3; v_call: TRBV10-2; clone_size: .; d_call: .
cdr3_aa: CASRNVTYGYTF; cdr3_nt: TGTGCCAGCAGGAATGTGACATATGGCTACACCTTC; j_call: TRBJ1-2; v_call: TRBV28; clone_size: .; d_call: .
cdr3_aa: CASSETQGAGYEQYF; cdr3_nt: TGTGCCAGCAGTGAGACGCAGGGGGCCGGCTACGAGCAGTACTTC; j_call: TRBJ2-7; v_call: TRBV6-1; clone_size: .; d_call: TRBD1
cdr3_aa: CASSQLFGEDYGYTF; cdr3_nt: TGCGCCAGCAGCCAACTCTTCGGGGAAGACTATGGCTACACCTTC; j_call: TRBJ1-2; v_call: TRBV4-1; clone_size: .; d_call: .
cdr3_aa: CASRDRGSNEQFF; cdr3_nt: TGCGCCAGCCGGGACAGGGGTTCCAATGAGCAGTTCTTC; j_call: TRBJ2-1; v_call: TRBV23-1; clone_size: .; d_call: TRBD1
cdr3_aa: CATSRMGLARGDTQYF; cdr3_nt: TGTGCCACCAGCAGGATGGGACTAGCTAGGGGAGATACGCAGTATTTT; j_call: TRBJ2-3; v_call: TRBV15; clone_size: .; d_call: TRBD2
cdr3_aa: CASSLGPGLDYEQYF; cdr3_nt: TGTGCCAGCAGCTTGGGCCCGGGACTGGATTACGAGCAGTACTTC; j_call: TRBJ2-7; v_call: TRBV5-8; clone_size: .; d_call: .
cdr3_aa: CASSWGLTSGIQETQYF; cdr3_nt: TGCGCCAGCAGCTGGGGGTTGACTAGCGGGATTCAAGAGACCCAGTACTTC; j_call: TRBJ2-5; v_call: TRBV5-1; clone_size: .; d_call: TRBD2
cdr3_aa: CASSPAPGTSGSTDTQYF; cdr3_nt: TGTGCCAGCAGCCCCGCCCCAGGGACTAGCGGAAGCACAGATACGCAGTATTTT; j_call: TRBJ2-3; v_call: TRBV7-8; clone_size: .; d_call: TRBD2
cdr3_aa: CASSQDRGQYF; cdr3_nt: TGCGCCAGCAGCCAAGACAGGGGGCAGTACTTC; j_call: TRBJ2-7; v_call: TRBV5-1; clone_size: .; d_call: TRBD1
cdr3_aa: CASSLRDRAVYEQYF; cdr3_nt: TGTGCCAGCAGTTTAAGGGACAGGGCGGTTTACGAGCAGTACTTC; j_call: TRBJ2-7; v_call: TRBV28; clone_size: .; d_call: TRBD1
cdr3_aa: CASSLGEQPQHF; cdr3_nt: TGTGCCAGCAGCTTAGGGGAGCAGCCCCAGCATTTT; j_call: TRBJ1-5; v_call: TRBV7-2; clone_size: .; d_call: .
cdr3_aa: CASSQGQGTETQYF; cdr3_nt: TGTGCCAGCAGTCAAGGACAGGGTACGGAGACCCAGTACTTC; j_call: TRBJ2-5; v_call: TRBV27; clone_size: once; d_call: TRBD1
cdr3_aa: CSGNSRGPEAFF; cdr3_nt: TGCAGCGGGAATTCCAGGGGGCCTGAAGCTTTCTTT; j_call: TRBJ1-1; v_call: TRBV29-1; clone_size: .; d_call: TRBD1
cdr3_aa: CASRKTGGVWFGYTF; cdr3_nt: TGTGCCAGTAGAAAAACAGGGGGCGTGTGGTTTGGCTACACCTTC; j_call: TRBJ1-2; v_call: TRBV19; clone_size: .; d_call: TRBD1
cdr3_aa: CAWSPGRGNTIYF; cdr3_nt: TGTGCCTGGAGCCCAGGGCGAGGAAACACCATATATTTT; j_call: TRBJ1-3; v_call: TRBV30; clone_size: .; d_call: .
cdr3_aa: CASSQIRGQSTEAFF; cdr3_nt: TGTGCCAGCAGTCAAATAAGGGGGCAAAGCACTGAAGCTTTCTTT; j_call: TRBJ1-1; v_call: TRBV6-2/TRBV6-3; clone_size: .; d_call: TRBD1
cdr3_aa: CSVGVSGRAADTQYF; cdr3_nt: TGCAGCGTTGGGGTTAGCGGACGGGCGGCAGATACGCAGTATTTT; j_call: TRBJ2-3; v_call: TRBV29-1; clone_size: .; d_call: .
cdr3_aa: CASSQDRQGPQPQHF; cdr3_nt: TGTGCCAGCAGCCAAGACAGACAGGGTCCTCAGCCCCAGCATTTT; j_call: TRBJ1-5; v_call: TRBV3-1/TRBV3-2; clone_size: few; d_call: TRBD1
cdr3_aa: CATGGGPPNYGYTF; cdr3_nt: TGTGCCACCGGCGGGGGTCCCCCGAACTATGGCTACACCTTC; j_call: TRBJ1-2; v_call: TRBV15; clone_size: .; d_call: .
cdr3_aa: CASSDRKSNYGYTF; cdr3_nt: TGTGCCAGCAGTGACAGAAAATCTAACTATGGCTACACCTTC; j_call: TRBJ1-2; v_call: TRBV2; clone_size: .; d_call: .
cdr3_aa: CASSPPGGQGSGNTIYF; cdr3_nt: TGTGCCAGCAGCCCCCCCGGGGGACAGGGCTCTGGAAACACCATATATTTT; j_call: TRBJ1-3; v_call: TRBV7-9; clone_size: few; d_call: TRBD1